This is a list of T cell receptor beta chains from one sample in a study of T cell responses to AZD1222 COVID-19 vaccine. Generated by immunoSEQ multiplex PCR, the TCRdb table keeps only in-frame clones and is missing some. The sample lists some 150,000 clones, about nine tenths occurring once. The sequencing used peripheral blood, collected 28 days after the second AZD1222 dose. These receptors all stem from an adult who received the AZD1222 COVID-19 vaccine. Both conserved end residues are part of each CDR3. D genes are given only for firm matches. Rows may omit the clone size; those that give it use once, few, many or a size class.

>TRBV18|.|.|TRBJ1-3
CASSPEASSGNTIYF
TGTGCCAGCTCACCTGAGGCTTCCTCTGGAAACACCATATATTTT
>TRBV9|.|.|TRBJ1-1
CASSVDPGEGTEAFF
TGTGCCAGCAGCGTAGATCCCGGGGAAGGAACTGAAGCTTTCTTT
>TRBV7-8|TRBD1|.|TRBJ1-1
CASSNDTGGEAFF
TGTGCCAGCAGCAACGATACAGGGGGCGAAGCTTTCTTT
>TRBV6-5|TRBD1|few|TRBJ1-2
CASSTLQGAPGYTF
TGTGCCAGCAGTACCCTACAGGGGGCGCCTGGCTACACCTTC
>TRBV7-3|TRBD2|.|TRBJ2-5
CASSLGGGAGETQYF
TGTGCCAGCAGCTTAGGCGGGGGGGCCGGAGAGACCCAGTACTTC
>TRBV5-1|TRBD2|.|TRBJ2-2
CASSLASGRATTGELFF
TGCGCCAGCAGCTTGGCTAGCGGGAGGGCCACCACCGGGGAGCTGTTTTTT
>TRBV6-1|TRBD1|.|TRBJ2-1
CASSGGTGVTTYNEQFF
TGTGCCAGCAGTGGCGGGACAGGTGTAACTACCTACAATGAGCAGTTCTTC
>TRBV9|.|few|TRBJ2-7
CASSLGGASYEQYF
TGTGCCAGCAGCCTCGGAGGGGCCTCCTACGAGCAGTACTTC
>TRBV3-1/TRBV3-2|TRBD1|.|TRBJ2-7
CASSQVIGTGGGYEQYF
TGTGCCAGCAGCCAAGTAATAGGGACAGGGGGAGGGTACGAGCAGTACTTC
>TRBV4-1|.|.|TRBJ1-2
CASSLFGVRGYTF
TGCGCCAGCAGCCTCTTCGGGGTTCGCGGCTACACCTTC
>TRBV6-5|.|.|TRBJ2-7
CASTQWSGGNEQYF
TGTGCCAGCACCCAGTGGTCAGGGGGGAACGAGCAGTACTTC
>TRBV30|.|.|TRBJ1-5
CAWSEQAAQPQHF
TGTGCCTGGAGTGAACAGGCGGCCCAGCCCCAGCATTTT
>TRBV3-1/TRBV3-2|TRBD2|.|TRBJ2-7
CASSPGLDVYEQYF
TGTGCCAGCAGCCCGGGACTAGATGTTTACGAGCAGTACTTC
>TRBV24-1|TRBD2|.|TRBJ2-3
CATSEAGTSGSTDTQYF
TGTGCCACCAGTGAGGCCGGGACTAGCGGTAGCACAGATACGCAGTATTTT
>TRBV9|.|.|TRBJ2-2
CASSPTNTGELFF
TGTGCCAGCAGCCCGACGAACACCGGGGAGCTGTTTTTT
>TRBV6-5|TRBD1|.|TRBJ1-1
CASSIRGLGGTEAFF
TGTGCCAGCAGCATCAGGGGGCTAGGAGGCACTGAAGCTTTCTTT
>TRBV27|.|.|TRBJ1-4
CASSLQVNEKLFF
TGTGCCAGCAGTTTACAGGTTAATGAAAAACTGTTTTTT
>TRBV19|TRBD1|.|TRBJ1-3
CASSTTGTGGGNTIYF
TGTGCCAGTAGTACCACCGGGACAGGGGGTGGAAACACCATATATTTT
>TRBV11-2|.|.|TRBJ2-7
CASSPSTVHEQYF
TGTGCCAGCAGCCCCTCGACAGTCCACGAGCAGTACTTC
>TRBV9|.|.|TRBJ1-1
CASSALGGGHLNTEAFF
TGTGCCAGCAGCGCCCTCGGGGGAGGACACTTGAACACTGAAGCTTTCTTT
>TRBV5-1|TRBD2|.|TRBJ2-3
CASSLREDLQYF
TGCGCCAGCAGCTTACGGGAGGACCTGCAGTATTTT
>TRBV15|.|.|TRBJ2-5
CATSRDRRGGRAPETQYF
TGTGCCACCAGCAGAGATCGTAGGGGGGGCCGGGCCCCGGAGACCCAGTACTTC